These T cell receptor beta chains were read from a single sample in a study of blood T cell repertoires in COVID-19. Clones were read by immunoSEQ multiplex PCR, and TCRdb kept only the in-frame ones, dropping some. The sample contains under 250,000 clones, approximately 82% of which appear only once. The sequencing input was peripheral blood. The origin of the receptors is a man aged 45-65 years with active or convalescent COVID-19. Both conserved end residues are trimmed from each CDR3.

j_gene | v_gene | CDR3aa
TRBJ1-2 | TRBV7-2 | ASSPILTGGYGYT
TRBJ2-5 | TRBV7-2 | ASSPGTSGETQY
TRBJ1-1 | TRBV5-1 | ASSPMRDNTEAF
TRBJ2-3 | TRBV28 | ASSWTSGTDTQY
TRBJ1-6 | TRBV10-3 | AISDGVHSGSPLH
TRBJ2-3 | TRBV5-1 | ASQGLAGSDTDTQY
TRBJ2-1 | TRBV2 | ASSAVRGWNEQF
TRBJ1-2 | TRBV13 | ASSLRGPGYT
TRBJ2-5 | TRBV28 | ASSFYQMTRKTQY
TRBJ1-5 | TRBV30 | AWMKLGQNQPQH
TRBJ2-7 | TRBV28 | ASRDLPGQGAYEQY
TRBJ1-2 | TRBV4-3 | ASSQERRNYGYT
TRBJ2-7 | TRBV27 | ASSFQPAGSNEQY
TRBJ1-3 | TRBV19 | ASSILDMSSGNTIY
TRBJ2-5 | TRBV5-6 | ASSLAPRGLKETQY
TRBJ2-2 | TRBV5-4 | ASSLGSLGELF
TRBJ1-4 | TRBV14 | ASSLWEGAGEKLF
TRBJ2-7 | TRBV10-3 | AITGPQGEQY
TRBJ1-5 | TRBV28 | ASSLYRTGDQPQH
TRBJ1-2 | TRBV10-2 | ASSESHPPHPTNYGYT
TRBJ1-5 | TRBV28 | ASSLSWQGNQPQH
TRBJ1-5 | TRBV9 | ASSGSGRMQPQH
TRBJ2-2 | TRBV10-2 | ASSAEYTGELF
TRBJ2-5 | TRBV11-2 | ASSPGTSGVETQY
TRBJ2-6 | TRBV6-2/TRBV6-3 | ASSWTRVSGANVLT
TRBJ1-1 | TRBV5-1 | ASSFTGTEAF
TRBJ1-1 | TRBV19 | ASSTNKQGRTEAF
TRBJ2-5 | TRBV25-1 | ASSEDLAGKETQY
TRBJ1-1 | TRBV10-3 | AISSRTGLSTEAF
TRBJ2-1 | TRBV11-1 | ASSLAGGRREQF
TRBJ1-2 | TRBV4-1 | ASSQDRGGVYGYT